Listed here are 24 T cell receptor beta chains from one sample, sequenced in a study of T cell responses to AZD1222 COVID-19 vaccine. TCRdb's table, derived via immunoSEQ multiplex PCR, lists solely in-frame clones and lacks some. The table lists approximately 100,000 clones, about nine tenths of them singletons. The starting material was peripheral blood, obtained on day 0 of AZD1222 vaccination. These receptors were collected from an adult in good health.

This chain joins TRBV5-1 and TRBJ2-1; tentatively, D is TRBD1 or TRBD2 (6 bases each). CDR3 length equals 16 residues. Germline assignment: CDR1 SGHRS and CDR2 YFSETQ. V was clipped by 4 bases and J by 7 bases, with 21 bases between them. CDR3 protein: CASSPLGATRGNEQFF. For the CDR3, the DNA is TGCGCCAGCAGCCCCTTAGGGGCGACTAGGGGGAATGAGCAGTTCTTC.

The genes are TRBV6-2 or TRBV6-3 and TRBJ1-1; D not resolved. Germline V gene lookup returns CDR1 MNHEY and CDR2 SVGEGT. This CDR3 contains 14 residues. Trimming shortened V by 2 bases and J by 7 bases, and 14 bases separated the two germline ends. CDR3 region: CASSYDDTENEAFF. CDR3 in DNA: TGTGCCAGCAGTTACGATGACACGGAAAATGAAGCTTTCTTT.

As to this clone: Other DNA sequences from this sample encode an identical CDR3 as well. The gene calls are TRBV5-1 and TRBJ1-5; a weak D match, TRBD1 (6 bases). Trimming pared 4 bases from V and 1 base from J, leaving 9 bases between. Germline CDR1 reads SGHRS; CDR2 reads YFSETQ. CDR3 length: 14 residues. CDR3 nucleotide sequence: TGCGCCAGCAGCCCAGGACAGAGCAATCAGCCCCAGCATTTT. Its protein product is CASSPGQSNQPQHF.

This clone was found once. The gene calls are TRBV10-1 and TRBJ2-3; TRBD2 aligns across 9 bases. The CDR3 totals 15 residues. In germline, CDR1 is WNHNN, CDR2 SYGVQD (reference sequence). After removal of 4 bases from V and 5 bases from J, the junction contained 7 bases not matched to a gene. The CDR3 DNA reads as TGCGCCAGCAGTGGAGCGGGAGGATTGAAAGATACGCAGTATTTT. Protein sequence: CASSGAGGLKDTQYF.

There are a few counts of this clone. The CDR3 reads CASSEARGDTIYF. CDR3 in DNA: TGTGCCAGCAGTGAAGCCCGGGGGGACACCATATATTTT. The chain has TRBV6-1 and TRBJ1-3; TRBD1 is a possible D gene (5 bases). CDR3 length: 13 amino acids. Trimming removed 0 bases from V and 8 bases from J, with 8 bases in between. CDR1 is MNHNS and CDR2 is SASEGT in the germline V gene.

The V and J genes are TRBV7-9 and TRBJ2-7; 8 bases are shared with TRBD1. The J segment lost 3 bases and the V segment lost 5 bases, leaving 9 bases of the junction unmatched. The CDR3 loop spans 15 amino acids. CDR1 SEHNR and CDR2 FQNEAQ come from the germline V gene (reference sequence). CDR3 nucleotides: TGTGCCAGCAGCCCCCTGGGGACAGGAAACTACGAGCAGTACTTC. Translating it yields CASSPLGTGNYEQYF.

CDR3 DNA: TGTGCCAGCAGACGCCGAGGACAGTCCATGAACACTGAAGCTTTCTTT. It specifies CASRRRGQSMNTEAFF. J is TRBJ1-1 and V is TRBV28, with D perhaps TRBD1 (6 bases). Trimming left V 6 bases short and J 0 bases short, with 17 bases between. The CDR3 runs 16 residues. Germline-derived CDR1 and CDR2 are MDHEN and SYDVKM.

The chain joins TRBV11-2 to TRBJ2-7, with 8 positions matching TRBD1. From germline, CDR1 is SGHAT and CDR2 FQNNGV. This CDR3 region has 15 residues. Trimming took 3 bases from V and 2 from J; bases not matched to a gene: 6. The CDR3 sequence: CASSFSTGGPYEQYF. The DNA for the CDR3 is TGTGCCAGCAGCTTTAGTACAGGGGGTCCCTACGAGCAGTACTTC. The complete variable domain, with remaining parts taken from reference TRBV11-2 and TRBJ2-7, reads EAGVAQSPRYKIIEKRQSVAFWCNPISGHATLYWYQQILGQGPKLLIQFQNNGVVDDSQLPKDRFSAERLKGVDSTLKIQPAKLEDSAVYLCASSFSTGGPYEQYFGPGTRLTVT.

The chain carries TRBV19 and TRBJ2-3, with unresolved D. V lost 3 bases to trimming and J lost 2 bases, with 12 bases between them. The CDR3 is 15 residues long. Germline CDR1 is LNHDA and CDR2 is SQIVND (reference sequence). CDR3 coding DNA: TGTGCCAGTAGTATTTCACTCAGGCTCACAGATACGCAGTATTTT. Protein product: CASSISLRLTDTQYF. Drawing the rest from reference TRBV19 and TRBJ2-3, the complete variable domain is DGGITQSPKYLFRKEGQNVTLSCEQNLNHDAMYWYRQDPGQGLRLIYYSQIVNDFQKGDIAEGYSVSREKKESFPLTVTSAQKNPTAFYLCASSISLRLTDTQYFGPGTRLTVL.

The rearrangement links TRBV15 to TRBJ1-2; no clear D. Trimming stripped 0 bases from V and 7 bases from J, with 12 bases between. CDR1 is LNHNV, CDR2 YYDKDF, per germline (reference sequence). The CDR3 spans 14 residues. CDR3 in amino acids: CATSRDNRVAGYTF. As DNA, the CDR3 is TGTGCCACCAGCAGAGATAACCGGGTGGCTGGCTACACCTTC.

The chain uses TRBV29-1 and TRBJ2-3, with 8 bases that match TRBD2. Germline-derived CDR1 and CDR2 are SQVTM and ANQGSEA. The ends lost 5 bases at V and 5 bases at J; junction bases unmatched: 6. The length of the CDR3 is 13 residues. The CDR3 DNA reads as TGCAGCGTTTACCGGGAGGGGGGAGATACGCAGTATTTT. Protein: CSVYREGGDTQYF.

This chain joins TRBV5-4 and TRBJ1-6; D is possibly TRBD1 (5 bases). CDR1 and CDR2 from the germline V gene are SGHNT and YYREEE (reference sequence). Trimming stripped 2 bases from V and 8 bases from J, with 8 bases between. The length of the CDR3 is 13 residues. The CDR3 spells CASSFDSYSPLHF. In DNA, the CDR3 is TGTGCCAGCAGCTTTGACAGTTATTCACCCCTCCACTTT.

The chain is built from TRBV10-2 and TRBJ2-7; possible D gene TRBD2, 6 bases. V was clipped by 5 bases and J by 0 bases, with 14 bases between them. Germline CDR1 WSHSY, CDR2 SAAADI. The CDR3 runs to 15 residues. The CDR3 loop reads CASSPSLADSYEQYF. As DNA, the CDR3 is TGCGCCAGCAGTCCATCTTTAGCGGACTCCTACGAGCAGTACTTC.

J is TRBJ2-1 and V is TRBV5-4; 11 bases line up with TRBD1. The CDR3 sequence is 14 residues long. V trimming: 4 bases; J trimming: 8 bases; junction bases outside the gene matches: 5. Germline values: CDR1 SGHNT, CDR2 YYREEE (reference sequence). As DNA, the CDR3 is TGTGCCAGCAGCCGACGGGACAGGGGGTATGAGCAGTTCTTC. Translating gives CASSRRDRGYEQFF.

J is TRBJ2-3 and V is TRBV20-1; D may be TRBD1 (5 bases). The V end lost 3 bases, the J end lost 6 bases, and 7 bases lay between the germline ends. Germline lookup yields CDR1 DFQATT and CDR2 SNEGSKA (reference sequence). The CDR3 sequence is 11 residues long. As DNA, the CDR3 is TGCAGTGCTAGGGGGCAGGATACGCAGTATTTT. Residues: CSARGQDTQYF.

CDR3: CASSSRTDSYEQYF. The CDR3 DNA sequence: TGTGCCAGCAGTTCAAGGACAGATTCCTACGAGCAGTACTTC. J is TRBJ2-7 and V is TRBV27, with D perhaps TRBD1 (6 bases). This CDR3 region has 14 residues. The germline gives CDR1 MNHEY, CDR2 SMNVEV (reference sequence). V gave up 4 bases and J gave up 1 base, with 11 bases separating them.

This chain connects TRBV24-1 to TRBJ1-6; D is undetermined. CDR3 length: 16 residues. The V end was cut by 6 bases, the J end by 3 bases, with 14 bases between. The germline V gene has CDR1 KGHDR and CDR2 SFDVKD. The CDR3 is CATSPRVARYNSPLHF. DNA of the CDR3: TGTGCCACCAGTCCGAGGGTTGCCCGCTATAATTCACCCCTCCACTTT.

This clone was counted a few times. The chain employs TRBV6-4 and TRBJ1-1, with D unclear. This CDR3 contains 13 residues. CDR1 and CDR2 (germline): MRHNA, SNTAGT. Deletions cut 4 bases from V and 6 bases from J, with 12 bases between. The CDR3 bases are TGTGCCAGCAGTGGGGGAGTGCACGCTGAAGCTTTCTTT. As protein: CASSGGVHAEAFF.

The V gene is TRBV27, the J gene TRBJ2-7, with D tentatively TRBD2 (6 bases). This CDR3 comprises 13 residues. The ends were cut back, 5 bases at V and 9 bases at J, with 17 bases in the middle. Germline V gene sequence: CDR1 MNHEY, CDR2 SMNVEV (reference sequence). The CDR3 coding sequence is TGTGCCAGCAGTCTAGGACTAAGGTCGAGGCAGTACTTC. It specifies CASSLGLRSRQYF.

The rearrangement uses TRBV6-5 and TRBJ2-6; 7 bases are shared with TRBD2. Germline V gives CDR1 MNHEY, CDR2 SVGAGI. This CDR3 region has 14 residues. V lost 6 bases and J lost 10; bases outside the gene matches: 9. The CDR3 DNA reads TGTGCCAGCAGGGTCCTTGCGGGAGCAAACGTCCTGACTTTC. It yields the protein CASRVLAGANVLTF.

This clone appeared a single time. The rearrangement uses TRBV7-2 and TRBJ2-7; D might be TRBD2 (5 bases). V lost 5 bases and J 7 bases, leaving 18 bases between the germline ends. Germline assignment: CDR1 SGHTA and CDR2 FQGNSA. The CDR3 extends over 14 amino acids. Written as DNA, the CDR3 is TGTGCCAGCAGCCCGGCGAGGGAAACTAAAGAGCAGTACTTC. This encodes CASSPARETKEQYF.

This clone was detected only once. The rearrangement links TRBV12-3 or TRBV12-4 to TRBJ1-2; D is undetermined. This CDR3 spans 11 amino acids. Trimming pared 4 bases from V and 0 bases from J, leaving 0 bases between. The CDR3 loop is CASSSNYGYTF. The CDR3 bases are TGTGCCAGCAGTTCTAACTATGGCTACACCTTC.

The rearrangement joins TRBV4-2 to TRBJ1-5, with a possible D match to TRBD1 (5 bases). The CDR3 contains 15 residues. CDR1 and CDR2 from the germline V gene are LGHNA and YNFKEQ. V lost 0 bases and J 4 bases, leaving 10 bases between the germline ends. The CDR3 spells CASSQDQGTNQPQHF. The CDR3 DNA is TGTGCCAGCAGCCAAGATCAGGGTACGAATCAGCCCCAGCATTTT.

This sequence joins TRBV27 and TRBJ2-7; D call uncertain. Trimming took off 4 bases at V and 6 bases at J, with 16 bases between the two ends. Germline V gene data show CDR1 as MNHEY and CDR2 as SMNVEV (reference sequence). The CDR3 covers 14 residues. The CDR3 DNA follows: TGTGCCAGCAGTTCAACCCACGGACCGCCCGAGCAGTACTTC. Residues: CASSSTHGPPEQYF.